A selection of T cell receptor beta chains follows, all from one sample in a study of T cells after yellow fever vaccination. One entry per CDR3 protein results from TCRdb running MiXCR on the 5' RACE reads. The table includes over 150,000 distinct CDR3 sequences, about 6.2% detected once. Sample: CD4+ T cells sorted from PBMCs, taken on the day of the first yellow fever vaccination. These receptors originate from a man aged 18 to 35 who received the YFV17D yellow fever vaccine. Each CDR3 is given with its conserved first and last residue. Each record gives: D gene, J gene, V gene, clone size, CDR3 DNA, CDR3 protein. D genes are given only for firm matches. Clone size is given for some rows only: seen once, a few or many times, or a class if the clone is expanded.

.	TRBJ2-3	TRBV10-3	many	TGTGCCATCACAGGGGTCGGCACAGATACGCAGTATTTT	CAITGVGTDTQYF
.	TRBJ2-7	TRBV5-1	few	TGCGCCAGCAGCTTGATTACAGGCTCCTACGAGCAGTACTTC	CASSLITGSYEQYF
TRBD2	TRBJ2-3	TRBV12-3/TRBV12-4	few	TGTGCCAGCACCCTCCCCTCGTGGGGGGGGGCAGATACGCAGTATTTT	CASTLPSWGGADTQYF
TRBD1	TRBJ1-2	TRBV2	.	TGTGCCAGCATGAGACAGGGTTATGGCTACACCTTC	CASMRQGYGYTF
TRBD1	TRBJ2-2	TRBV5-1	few	TGCGCCAGTAGGGGACAGGGGGCGCCGAACACCGGGGAGCTGTTTTTT	CASRGQGAPNTGELFF
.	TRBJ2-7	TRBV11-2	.	TGTGCCAGCAGCTCTCTATTGGGTGGGGGCCTCAGGCCCTACGAGCAGTACTTC	CASSSLLGGGLRPYEQYF
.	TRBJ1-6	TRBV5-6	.	TGTGCCAGCAGCTCACAAACCTATAATTCACCCCTCCACTTT	CASSSQTYNSPLHF
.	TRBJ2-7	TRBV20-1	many	TGCAGTGCTCCGATTCCTAGCTCCTACGAGCAGTACTTC	CSAPIPSSYEQYF
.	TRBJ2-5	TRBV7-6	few	TGTGCCAGCAGGCCTATAGGAGAGACCCAGTACTTC	CASRPIGETQYF
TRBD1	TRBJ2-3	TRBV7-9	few	TGTGCCAGCAGCTTCCGGGACAGGGGGAGAGGCACAGATACGCAGTATTTT	CASSFRDRGRGTDTQYF
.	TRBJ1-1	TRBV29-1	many	TGTACAGGTCTGAGGAACACTGAAGCTTTCTTT	CTGLRNTEAFF
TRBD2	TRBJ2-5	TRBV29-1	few	TGCAGCGTTGTTTCTGGTACTAGCGGCGAAGAGACCCAGTACTTC	CSVVSGTSGEETQYF
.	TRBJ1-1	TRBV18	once	TGTGCCAGCTCACCAGCCTCGATGATGAACACTGAAGCTTTCTTT	CASSPASMMNTEAFF
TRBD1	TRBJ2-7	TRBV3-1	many	TGTGCCAGCAGCCGACAGGGGGGCGAGCAGTACTTC	CASSRQGGEQYF
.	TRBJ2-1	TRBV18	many	TGTGCCAGCTCTAACCAGGGGGAGCAGTTCTTC	CASSNQGEQFF
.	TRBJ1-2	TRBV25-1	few	TGTGCCAACCTCTATGGCTACACCTTC	CANLYGYTF
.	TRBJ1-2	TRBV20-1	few	TGCAGTGCTAGTAATCGGGACAACTATGGCTACACCTTC	CSASNRDNYGYTF
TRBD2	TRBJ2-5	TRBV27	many	TGTGCCAGCAGTTTAACGCGGGGGGCGACCCAGTACTTC	CASSLTRGATQYF
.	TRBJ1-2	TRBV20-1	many	TGCAGTGCTAGAGATGGAGTGCATGGCTACACCTTC	CSARDGVHGYTF
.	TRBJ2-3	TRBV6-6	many	TGTGCCAGCACCCCTCGGCGGGGTGATACGCAGTATTTT	CASTPRRGDTQYF
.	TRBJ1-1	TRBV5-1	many	TGCGCCAGCAGCTTGTTCGGGTCGGAGAACACTGAAGCTTTCTTT	CASSLFGSENTEAFF
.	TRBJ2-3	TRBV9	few	TGTGCCAGCAGCGAATGGGGTTTCCCAGATACGCAGTATTTT	CASSEWGFPDTQYF
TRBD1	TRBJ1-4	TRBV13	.	TGTGCCAGCAGCTCCAGGGGGCCTGAAAAACTGTTTTTT	CASSSRGPEKLFF
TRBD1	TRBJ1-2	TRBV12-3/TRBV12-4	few	TGTGCCAGCAGTTCCCGGGACAGGGGGCGAAACTATGGCTACACCTTC	CASSSRDRGRNYGYTF
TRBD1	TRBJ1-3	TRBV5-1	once	TGCGCCAGCACGCCTGGGACAGCCGAGGGCACCATATATTTT	CASTPGTAEGTIYF
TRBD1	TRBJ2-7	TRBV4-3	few	TGCGCCAGCAGCCAGGGATCCGGGACAGGGGTCTACGAGCAGTACTTC	CASSQGSGTGVYEQYF
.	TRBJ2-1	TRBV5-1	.	TGCGCCAGCAGCTTGGGCGGCAGGGACAAGCAGTTCTTC	CASSLGGRDKQFF
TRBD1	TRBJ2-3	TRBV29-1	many	TGCAGCGTCACCCACCCTGACAGGGGGGTAACAGATACGCAGTATTTT	CSVTHPDRGVTDTQYF
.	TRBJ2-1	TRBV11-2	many	TGCGCCAGCAGCTTAGGCAGCTCCTACAATGAGCAGTTCTTC	CASSLGSSYNEQFF
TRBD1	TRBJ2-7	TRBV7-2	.	TGTGCCAGCAGCCCGCGACAGGGGGCTAGTCGGCAGTACTTC	CASSPRQGASRQYF
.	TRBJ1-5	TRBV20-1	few	TGCAGTGCTAGGAGGGTACGGGGGAAGGAGGCTAGCAATCAGCCCCAGCATTTT	CSARRVRGKEASNQPQHF
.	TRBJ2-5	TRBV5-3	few	TGTGCCAGAAGCTCGACCGGGACCTCGGTCGGGGAGACCCAGTACTTC	CARSSTGTSVGETQYF
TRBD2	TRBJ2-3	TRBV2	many	TGTGCCAGTAGCGGGGCTAGCACAGATACGCAGTATTTT	CASSGASTDTQYF
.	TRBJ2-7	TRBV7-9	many	TGTGCCAGCAGCCAGCCTTACCTTTACGAGCAGTACTTC	CASSQPYLYEQYF
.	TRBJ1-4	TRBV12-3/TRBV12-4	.	TGTGCCAGCGTCGATGGGGCTAATGAAAAACTGTTTTTT	CASVDGANEKLFF
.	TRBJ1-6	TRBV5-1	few	TGCGCCAGCAGCTTGGAGTATAATTCACCCCTCCACTTT	CASSLEYNSPLHF
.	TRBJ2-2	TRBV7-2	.	TGTGCCAGCAGCGAGACTACGAACGGGGAGCTGTTTTTT	CASSETTNGELFF
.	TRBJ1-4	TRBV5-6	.	TGTGCCAGCAGCTTGGAGTCTGGTCGGCGGGGGAATGAAAAACTGTTTTTT	CASSLESGRRGNEKLFF
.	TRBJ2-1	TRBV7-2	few	TGTGCCAGCAGCCAGGGGGGGGACATGGGGTTCTTC	CASSQGGDMGFF
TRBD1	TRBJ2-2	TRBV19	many	TGTGCCAGTAGTGCAGGGGGTACCGGGGAGCTGTTTTTT	CASSAGGTGELFF
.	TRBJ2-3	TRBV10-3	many	TGTGCCATCAGTGAGTCGACTAGATCAACAGATACGCAGTATTTT	CAISESTRSTDTQYF
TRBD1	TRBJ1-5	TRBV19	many	TGTGCCAGTATGGCTTTGACCAGGGGGGACAATCAGCCCCAGCATTTT	CASMALTRGDNQPQHF
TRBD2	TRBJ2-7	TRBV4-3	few	TGCGCCAGCAGCCAAGTGCTAGCGGGACCCTACGAGCAGTACTTC	CASSQVLAGPYEQYF
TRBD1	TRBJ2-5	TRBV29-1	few	TGCAGCGGGGGACAGGCCGCCCAAGAGACCCAGTACTTC	CSGGQAAQETQYF
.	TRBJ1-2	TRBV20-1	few	TGCAGTGGAACTGAGGGGGGGGCGACTGGCTACACCTTC	CSGTEGGATGYTF
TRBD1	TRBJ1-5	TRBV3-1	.	TGTGCCAGTCCAGAACCCAAACAGGGGCCAAGGCCCCAGCATTTT	CASPEPKQGPRPQHF
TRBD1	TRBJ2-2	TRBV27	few	TGTGCCAGCAGTTTTGACAGGGGTACCGGGGAGCTGTTTTTT	CASSFDRGTGELFF
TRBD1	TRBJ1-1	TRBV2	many	TGTGCCAGCAGTGGCGGGACAGGGGGCAGAGCCGCTTTCTTT	CASSGGTGGRAAFF
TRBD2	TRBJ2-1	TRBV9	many	TGTGCCAGCTCCGTTACTTCCAGCGGGGGGTTTCGAGAGCAGTTCTTC	CASSVTSSGGFREQFF
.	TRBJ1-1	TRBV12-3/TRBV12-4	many	TGTGCCAGCAGGAGACAGCTGGACACTGAAGCTTTCTTT	CASRRQLDTEAFF
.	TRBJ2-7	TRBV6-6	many	TGTGCCAGCAGCAACCCTCTCTACGAGCAGTACTTC	CASSNPLYEQYF
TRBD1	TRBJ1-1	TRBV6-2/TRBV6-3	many	TGTGCCAGCAGCGCGACAGGGGGCAAAGGTGAAGCTTTCTTT	CASSATGGKGEAFF
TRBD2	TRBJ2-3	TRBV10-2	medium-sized	TGCGCCAGCAAAGGGGATGCGGGGGTAGATACGCAGTATTTT	CASKGDAGVDTQYF
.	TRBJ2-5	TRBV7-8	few	TGTGCCAGCAGCCCCTCCCGAGGGTTGCAGCAAGAGACCCAGTACTTC	CASSPSRGLQQETQYF
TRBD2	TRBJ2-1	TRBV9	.	TGTGCCAGCAGCGCCGGGGGGTCCTACAATGAGCAGTTCTTC	CASSAGGSYNEQFF
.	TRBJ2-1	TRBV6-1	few	TGTGCCAGCAGTGGGGGACCCCGGGACCACAATGAGCAGTTCTTC	CASSGGPRDHNEQFF
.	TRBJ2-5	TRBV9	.	TGTGCCAGCAGCGTAGTGGGGGCTGGAGAGACCCAGTACTTC	CASSVVGAGETQYF
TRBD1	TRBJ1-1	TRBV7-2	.	TGTGCCAGCAGCTTCGACAGGGACACTGAAGCTTTCTTT	CASSFDRDTEAFF
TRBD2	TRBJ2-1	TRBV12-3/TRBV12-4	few	TGTGCCAGCAGTTTACTAGCGGGGAGAAGTGAGCAGTTCTTC	CASSLLAGRSEQFF
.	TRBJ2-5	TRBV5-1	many	TGCGCCAGCAGCTTGCTGGGGGAACAAGAGACCCAGTACTTC	CASSLLGEQETQYF